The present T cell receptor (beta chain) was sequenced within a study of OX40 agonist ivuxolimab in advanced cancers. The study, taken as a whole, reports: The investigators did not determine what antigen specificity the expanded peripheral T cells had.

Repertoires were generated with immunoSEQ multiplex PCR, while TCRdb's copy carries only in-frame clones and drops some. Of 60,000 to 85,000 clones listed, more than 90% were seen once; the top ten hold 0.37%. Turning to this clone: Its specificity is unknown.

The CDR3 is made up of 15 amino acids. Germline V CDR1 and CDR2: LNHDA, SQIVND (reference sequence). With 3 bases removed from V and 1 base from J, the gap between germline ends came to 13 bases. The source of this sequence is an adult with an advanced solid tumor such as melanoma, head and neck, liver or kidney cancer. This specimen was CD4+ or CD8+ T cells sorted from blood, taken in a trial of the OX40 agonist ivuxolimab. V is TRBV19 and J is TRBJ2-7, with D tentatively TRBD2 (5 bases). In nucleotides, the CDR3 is TGTGCCAGTAGTATCGGTCCGGGAAGATCCTACGAGCAGTACTTC. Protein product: CASSIGPGRSYEQYF.